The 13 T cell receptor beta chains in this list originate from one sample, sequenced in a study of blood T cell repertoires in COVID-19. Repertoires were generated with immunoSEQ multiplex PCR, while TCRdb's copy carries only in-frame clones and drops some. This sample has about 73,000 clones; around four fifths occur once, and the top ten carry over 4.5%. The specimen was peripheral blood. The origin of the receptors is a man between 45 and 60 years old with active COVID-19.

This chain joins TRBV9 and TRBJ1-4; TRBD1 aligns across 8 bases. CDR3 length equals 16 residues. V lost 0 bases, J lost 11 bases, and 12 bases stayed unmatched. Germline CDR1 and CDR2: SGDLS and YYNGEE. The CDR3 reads CASSVAPGGESRKLFF. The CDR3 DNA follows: TGTGCCAGCAGCGTAGCGCCAGGGGGCGAGTCGAGGAAACTGTTTTTT.

CDR3 DNA sequence: TGTGCCAGCAGTTACGGGGGGGGGCGAGGTGAAGCTTTCTTT. It encodes CASSYGGGRGEAFF. The chain joins TRBV6-6 to TRBJ1-1, with D possibly being TRBD1 (6 bases). The CDR3 runs 14 residues. The V end lost 2 bases, the J end lost 7 bases, and 14 bases lay between the germline ends. Germline-derived CDR1 and CDR2 are MNHNY and SVGAGI (reference sequence).

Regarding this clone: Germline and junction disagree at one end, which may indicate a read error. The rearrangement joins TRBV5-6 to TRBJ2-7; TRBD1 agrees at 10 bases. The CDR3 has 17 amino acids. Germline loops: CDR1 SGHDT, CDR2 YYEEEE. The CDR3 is CASSLADRDRGLSDLGF. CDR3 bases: TGTGCCAGCAGCTTGGCGGACCGGGACAGGGGATTATCGGACCTCGGGTTC.

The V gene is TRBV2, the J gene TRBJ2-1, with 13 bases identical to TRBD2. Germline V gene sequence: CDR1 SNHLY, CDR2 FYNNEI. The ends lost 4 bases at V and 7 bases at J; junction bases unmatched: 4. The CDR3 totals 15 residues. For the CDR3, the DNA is TGTGCCAGCAGTGGGACTAGCGGGGGATGGAATGAGCAGTTCTTC. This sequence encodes CASSGTSGGWNEQFF.

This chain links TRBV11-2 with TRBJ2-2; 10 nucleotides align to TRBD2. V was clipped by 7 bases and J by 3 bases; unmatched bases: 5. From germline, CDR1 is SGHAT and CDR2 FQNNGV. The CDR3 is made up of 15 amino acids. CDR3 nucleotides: TGTGCCAGCACCAAGCGGGGGGGGTACACCGGGGAGCTGTTTTTT. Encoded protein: CASTKRGGYTGELFF.

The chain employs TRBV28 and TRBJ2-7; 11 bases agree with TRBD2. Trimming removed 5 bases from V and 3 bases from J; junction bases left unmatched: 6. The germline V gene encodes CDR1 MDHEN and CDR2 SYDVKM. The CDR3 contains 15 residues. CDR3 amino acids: CASSGASGGSYEQYF. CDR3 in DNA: TGTGCCAGCAGTGGGGCTAGCGGGGGGAGCTACGAGCAGTACTTC.

The CDR3 here is CASSVIGGRGDTQYF. The CDR3 region has the DNA TGTGCCAGCAGCGTGATAGGCGGGAGGGGGGATACGCAGTATTTT. The chain couples TRBV9 to TRBJ2-3, with 9 bases identical to TRBD2. The CDR3 has 15 residues. V gave up 2 bases and J gave up 6 bases; unmatched junction bases: 7. The germline gives CDR1 SGDLS, CDR2 YYNGEE.

In DNA form, the CDR3 reads TGTGCCAGCAGCCAAGGACCCGCAGGAACTAATGAAAAACTGTTTTTT. Its protein product is CASSQGPAGTNEKLFF. The chain employs TRBV4-2 and TRBJ1-4; the D is unclear. The CDR3 extends over 16 amino acids. Germline assignment: CDR1 LGHNA and CDR2 YNFKEQ. Trimming took 1 base from V and 1 from J, leaving 10 bases between them.

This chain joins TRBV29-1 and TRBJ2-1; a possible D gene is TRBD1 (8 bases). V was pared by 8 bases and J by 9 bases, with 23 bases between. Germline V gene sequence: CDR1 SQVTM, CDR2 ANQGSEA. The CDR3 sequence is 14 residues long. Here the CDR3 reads CSPVGGLGTGEQFF. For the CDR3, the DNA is TGCAGCCCGGTGGGAGGACTAGGGACAGGTGAGCAGTTCTTC.

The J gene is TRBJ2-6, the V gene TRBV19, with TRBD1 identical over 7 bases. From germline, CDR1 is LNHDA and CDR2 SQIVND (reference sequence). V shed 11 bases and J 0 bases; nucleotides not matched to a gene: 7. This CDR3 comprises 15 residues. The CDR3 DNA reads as TGTGCCGCCTTGGGACAGTTCTCTGGGGCCAACGTCCTGACTTTC. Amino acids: CAALGQFSGANVLTF.

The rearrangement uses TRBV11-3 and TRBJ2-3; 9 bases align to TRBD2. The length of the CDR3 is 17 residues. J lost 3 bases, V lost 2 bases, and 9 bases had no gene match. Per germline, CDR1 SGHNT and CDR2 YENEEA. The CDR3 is CASSLNPGLADTDTQYF. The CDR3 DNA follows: TGTGCCAGCAGCTTAAATCCGGGACTAGCAGATACAGATACGCAGTATTTT. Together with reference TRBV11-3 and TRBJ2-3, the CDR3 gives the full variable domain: EAGVVQSPRYKIIEKKQPVAFWCNPISGHNTLYWYLQNLGQGPELLIRYENEEAVDDSQLPKDRFSAERLKGVDSTLKIQPAELGDSAVYLCASSLNPGLADTDTQYFGPGTRLTVL.

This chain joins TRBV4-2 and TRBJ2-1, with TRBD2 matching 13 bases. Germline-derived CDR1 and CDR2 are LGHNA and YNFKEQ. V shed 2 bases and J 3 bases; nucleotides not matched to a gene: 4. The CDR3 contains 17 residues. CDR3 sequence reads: CASSQPRTSGGYNEQFF. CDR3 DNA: TGTGCCAGCAGCCAACCTCGGACTAGCGGGGGCTACAATGAGCAGTTCTTC.

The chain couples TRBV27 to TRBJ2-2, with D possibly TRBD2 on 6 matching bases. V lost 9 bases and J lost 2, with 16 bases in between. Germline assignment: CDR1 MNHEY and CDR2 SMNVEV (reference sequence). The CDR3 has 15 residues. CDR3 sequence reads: CASKSRELNTGELFF. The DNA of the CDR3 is TGTGCCAGTAAATCCCGGGAGCTAAACACCGGGGAGCTGTTTTTT.